The rows below give T cell receptor beta chains drawn from one sample of a study of T cells expressing NK-cell markers. TCRdb re-called the 5' RACE reads and shows each CDR3 protein once, DNA omitted. The data include almost 450,000 distinct CDR3 sequences; the top ten clones carry 7.3%. The material sequenced was blood T cells: a sorted CD56 or NKG2C T cell subset, CD4+ or CD8+ T cells, or bulk PBMC T cells (not recorded which). The source of these receptors is a woman between 18 and 70 years old in good health. The CDR3 runs from the conserved cysteine through the conserved F or W. Fields, in order: V gene, J gene, CDR3 protein.

TRBV15	TRBJ1-1	CATSRDYGGTEAFF
TRBV5-1	TRBJ2-3	CASSRAALTDTQYF
TRBV29-1	TRBJ2-2	CSVTRRLGGELFF
TRBV7-2	TRBJ1-1	CASSQIVGAEAFF
TRBV7-3	TRBJ2-7	CASSSSDSYEQYF
TRBV18	TRBJ2-1	CASSPPYPAGTDEQFF
TRBV6-5	TRBJ1-5	CASSYSFGNQPQHF
TRBV15	TRBJ2-1	CATSESGGIYNEQFF
TRBV20-1	TRBJ1-6	CSARPTDVSSPLHF
TRBV12-3/TRBV12-4	TRBJ1-1	CASSAGQGEGVDTEAFF
TRBV12-3/TRBV12-4	TRBJ1-1	CASSFREAYTEAFF
TRBV5-1	TRBJ2-2	CASSLYRDRELFF
TRBV5-1	TRBJ2-5	CASSLMVLSGSGETQYF
TRBV5-6	TRBJ2-5	CASSPDTGNQETQYF
TRBV5-1	TRBJ2-4	CASSSAPGREMNIQYF
TRBV12-3/TRBV12-4	TRBJ2-3	CASSLKTHNTDTQYF